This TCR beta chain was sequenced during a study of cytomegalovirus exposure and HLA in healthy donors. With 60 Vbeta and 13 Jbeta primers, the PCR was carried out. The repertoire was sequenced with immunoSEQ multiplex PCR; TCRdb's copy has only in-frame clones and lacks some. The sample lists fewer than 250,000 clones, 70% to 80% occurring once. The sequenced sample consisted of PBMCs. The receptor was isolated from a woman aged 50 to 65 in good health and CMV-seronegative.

CDR3 sequence reads: CASSSDGKIEKLFF. The CDR3 DNA follows: TGTGCCAGCAGCTCGGACGGGAAAATCGAAAAACTGTTTTTT. The chain recombines TRBV7-9 with TRBJ1-4; D is ambiguous. Germline V gene sequence: CDR1 SEHNR, CDR2 FQNEAQ (reference sequence). CDR3 length equals 14 residues. The germline V and J ends were trimmed by 4 bases and 8 bases, with 14 bases remaining between them. Looking up the rest from reference TRBV7-9 and TRBJ1-4 gives the full variable domain: DTGVSQNPRHKITKRGQNVTFRCDPISEHNRLYWYRQTLGQGPEFLTYFQNEAQLEKSRLLSDRFSAERPKGSFSTLEIQRTEQGDSAMYLCASSSDGKIEKLFFGSGTQLSVL.